These 24 T cell receptor beta chains were sequenced from one sample in a study of blood T cell repertoires in COVID-19. Only in-frame clones appear in the TCRdb table, and some are missing; sequencing was by immunoSEQ multiplex PCR. The table has 200,000 or so clones, 88% seen once. The sample was peripheral blood. Source of these receptors: a woman aged 55-70 years with acute or convalescent COVID-19.

The J gene is TRBJ2-7, the V gene TRBV27, with TRBD1 matching over 7 bases. Per the germline V gene, CDR1 is MNHEY and CDR2 is SMNVEV (reference sequence). The CDR3 spans 15 residues. V gave up 6 bases and J gave up 2 bases; unmatched junction bases: 10. This CDR3 is CASSSISTGPYEQYF. As DNA, the CDR3 is TGTGCCAGCAGCTCCATCTCGACAGGGCCCTACGAGCAGTACTTC.

The V and J genes are TRBV7-9 and TRBJ1-3; D gene ambiguous. Germline V gives CDR1 SEHNR, CDR2 FQNEAQ (reference sequence). The CDR3 extends over 18 amino acids. V was clipped by 4 bases and J by 0 bases, with 19 bases between them. The CDR3 coding sequence is TGTGCCAGCAGCTCACCCGAATTCGGGAGGGCCTCTGGAAACACCATATATTTT. This translates into CASSSPEFGRASGNTIYF.

The chain couples TRBV13 to TRBJ1-6; the match to TRBD1 covers 7 bases. The CDR3 extends over 14 amino acids. Germline V gene data show CDR1 as PRHDT and CDR2 as FYEKMQ (reference sequence). The J segment lost 7 bases and the V segment lost 6 bases, leaving 6 bases of the junction unmatched. In DNA, the CDR3 is TGTGCCAGCAGGGGCGACAGGGCCAATTCACCCCTCCACTTT. This encodes CASRGDRANSPLHF.

V and J are TRBV18 and TRBJ1-1; weak D call: TRBD1 (5 bases). CDR1 KGHSH and CDR2 LQKENI come from the germline V gene. This CDR3 has 12 residues. V lost 4 bases to trimming and J lost 8 bases, with 11 bases between them. CDR3 sequence: CASSLPGPEAFF. The CDR3 DNA follows: TGTGCCAGCTCACTTCCAGGGCCCGAAGCTTTCTTT.

This chain connects TRBV7-2 to TRBJ2-1; 9 nucleotides agree with TRBD2. Germline-derived CDR1 and CDR2 are SGHTA and FQGNSA. Trimming cost V 3 bases and J 0 bases; bases outside gene matches: 6. The CDR3 is made up of 17 amino acids. CDR3: CASSFAPAGGSYNEQFF. CDR3 sequence (DNA): TGTGCCAGCAGCTTCGCCCCAGCGGGGGGCTCCTACAATGAGCAGTTCTTC. The entire variable domain, with the rest obtained from reference TRBV7-2 and TRBJ2-1, is as follows: GAGVSQSPSNKVTEKGKDVELRCDPISGHTALYWYRQSLGQGLEFLIYFQGNSAPDKSGLPSDRFSAERTGGSVSTLTIQRTQQEDSAVYLCASSFAPAGGSYNEQFFGPGTRLTVL.

The rearrangement links TRBV6-5 to TRBJ1-4; D not resolved. The V gene's germline CDR1 is MNHEY and CDR2 SVGAGI. The ends were cut back, 7 bases at V and 0 bases at J, with 9 bases in the middle. The CDR3 is 14 residues long. DNA of the CDR3: TGTGCCAGCACTATGACATCAACTAATGAAAAACTGTTTTTT. Translation: CASTMTSTNEKLFF.

The chain carries TRBV30 and TRBJ1-4; D unresolved. Germline loops: CDR1 GTSNPN, CDR2 SVGIG (reference sequence). The CDR3 loop spans 14 amino acids. Trimming took off 4 bases at V and 8 bases at J, with 17 bases between the two ends. DNA of the CDR3: TGTGCCTGGATACGGAGCCGGGAGGGAGAAAAACTGTTTTTT. It encodes CAWIRSREGEKLFF.

The V call is TRBV27, the J call TRBJ2-7; 10 nucleotides line up with TRBD1. CDR3 length: 14 residues. Germline CDR1 and CDR2: MNHEY and SMNVEV (reference sequence). V lost 7 bases, J lost 4 bases, and 7 bases stayed unmatched. The CDR3 DNA follows: TGTGCCAGCAAACCCGGGACAGGGGAGTACGAGCAGTACTTC. Residues: CASKPGTGEYEQYF.

The genes are TRBV27 and TRBJ2-1, with TRBD2 matching 9 bases. In germline, CDR1 is MNHEY, CDR2 SMNVEV (reference sequence). After removal of 3 bases from V and 9 bases from J, the junction contained 9 bases not matched to a gene. The CDR3 contains 15 residues. The DNA of the CDR3 is TGTGCCAGCAGTTTCCTTCTGGGCGGGGGGGGTGAGCAGTTCTTC. This sequence encodes CASSFLLGGGGEQFF.

This chain links TRBV28 with TRBJ2-6; TRBD2 agrees at 8 bases. With V trimmed by 10 bases and J by 2 bases, 10 bases remained unmatched. The CDR3 runs 16 residues. Germline V gives CDR1 MDHEN, CDR2 SYDVKM. CDR3 region: CAILPAGGAGANVLTF. CDR3 DNA sequence: TGTGCCATCCTGCCTGCGGGGGGTGCTGGGGCCAACGTCCTGACTTTC.

The V gene is TRBV28, the J gene TRBJ1-2; 8 nucleotides match TRBD1. CDR3 length equals 17 residues. Germline V CDR1 and CDR2: MDHEN, SYDVKM. The J segment lost 2 bases and the V segment lost 2 bases, leaving 10 bases of the junction unmatched. The CDR3 sequence is CASSLGHIQGVNYGYTF. The CDR3 bases are TGTGCCAGCAGTTTAGGCCATATACAGGGGGTGAACTATGGCTACACCTTC.

This chain links TRBV5-1 with TRBJ2-5, with 7 bases identical to TRBD1. The germline V gene has CDR1 SGHRS and CDR2 YFSETQ. The CDR3 has 13 amino acids. Unmatched junction bases numbered 8, after V lost 7 bases and J lost 5 bases. The CDR3 spells CASRGTDSETQYF. Here the CDR3 DNA reads TGCGCCAGCCGTGGGACAGATAGTGAGACCCAGTACTTC.

The V and J genes are TRBV3-1 (or the pseudogene TRBV3-2) and TRBJ2-2; D perhaps matches TRBD1 (6 bases). Trimming cost V 4 bases and J 0 bases, with 12 bases left between them. There are 16 residues in the CDR3. Germline CDR1 reads LGHDT; CDR2 reads YNNKEL (reference sequence). CDR3 nucleotide sequence: TGTGCCAGCAGCCTCCGGACAGTAGCGAACACCGGGGAGCTGTTTTTT. Its translation: CASSLRTVANTGELFF.

The V call is TRBV9, the J call TRBJ2-7, with 10 positions matching TRBD2. Unmatched junction bases numbered 2, after V lost 0 bases and J lost 2 bases. The CDR3 length is 15 residues. Germline V lookup: CDR1 SGDLS, CDR2 YYNGEE. DNA of the CDR3: TGTGCCAGCAGCGTAGGGAGCGGGGGGGCCTACGAGCAGTACTTC. Protein sequence: CASSVGSGGAYEQYF.

The chain links TRBV5-4 to TRBJ2-7, with TRBD2 matching over 9 bases. The ends lost 4 bases at V and 1 base at J; junction bases unmatched: 9. This CDR3 has 16 amino acids. Germline values: CDR1 SGHNT, CDR2 YYREEE (reference sequence). CDR3 nucleotide sequence: TGTGCCAGCAGCCCCCGAGGCGGGAGGGATTCCTACGAGCAGTACTTC. This gives the protein CASSPRGGRDSYEQYF.

This chain connects TRBV6-5 to TRBJ1-2; 8 positions agree with TRBD1. From germline, CDR1 is MNHEY and CDR2 SVGAGI. The CDR3 is 14 amino acids. The J segment lost 7 bases and the V segment lost 0 bases, leaving 4 bases of the junction unmatched. The CDR3 coding sequence is TGTGCCAGCAGTTACTCGACAGGGGAGCTTGGCTACACCTTC. It yields the protein CASSYSTGELGYTF.

This rearrangement joins TRBV12-5 to TRBJ2-3; perhaps TRBD1 as D (5 bases). V lost 6 bases and J lost 6, with 16 bases in between. The CDR3 runs to 14 residues. Looked up from germline, CDR1 is LGHNT and CDR2 is FRNRAP. This CDR3 is CASGSPGPVDTQYF. The CDR3 nucleotides read TGTGCTAGTGGAAGTCCAGGGCCGGTGGATACGCAGTATTTT.

The chain uses TRBV30 and TRBJ1-5; TRBD1 matches 7 bases. Germline CDR1 GTSNPN, CDR2 SVGIG (reference sequence). This CDR3 comprises 14 residues. The V segment lost 1 base and the J segment 4 bases; nucleotides outside the gene matches: 4. For the CDR3, the DNA is TGTGCCTGGAGTGAGGGGGCTCGAAATCAGCCCCAGCATTTT. It yields the protein CAWSEGARNQPQHF.

The genes are TRBV18 and TRBJ2-7, with 8 bases aligning to TRBD1. The CDR3 contains 14 residues. V was pared by 2 bases and J by 3 bases, with 3 bases of the junction left unmatched. The V gene's germline CDR1 is KGHSH and CDR2 LQKENI. CDR3 nucleotides: TGTGCCAGCTCACCAGACAGGGGAAGCTACGAGCAGTACTTC. It is translated as CASSPDRGSYEQYF.

The chain is built from TRBV3-1 (or the pseudogene TRBV3-2) and TRBJ1-2; D call uncertain. This CDR3 has 13 amino acids. Trimming pared 0 bases from V and 3 bases from J, leaving 5 bases between. The germline V gene has CDR1 LGHDT and CDR2 YNNKEL (reference sequence). The CDR3: CASSQETYYGYTF. CDR3 DNA sequence: TGTGCCAGCAGCCAAGAGACATACTATGGCTACACCTTC.

The V and J genes are TRBV20-1 and TRBJ1-6; unclear D gene. Per the germline V gene, CDR1 is DFQATT and CDR2 is SNEGSKA (reference sequence). The CDR3 extends over 13 amino acids. V was cut by 3 bases and J by 9 bases, with 12 bases left in between. In DNA, the CDR3 is TGCAGTGCTAGTCGCGGAGGTGGTTCACCCCTCCACTTT. It encodes CSASRGGGSPLHF.

The chain recombines TRBV2 with TRBJ2-7; TRBD2 matches at 9 bases. V was pared by 3 bases and J by 0 bases, with 6 bases of the junction left unmatched. Germline V gene sequence: CDR1 SNHLY, CDR2 FYNNEI. The CDR3 loop spans 16 amino acids. The CDR3: CASSDWRGGSSYEQYF. CDR3 DNA: TGTGCCAGCAGTGACTGGCGGGGGGGCTCCTCCTACGAGCAGTACTTC.

The chain links TRBV2 to TRBJ1-1; D is uncertain. Germline V lookup: CDR1 SNHLY, CDR2 FYNNEI. V was clipped by 6 bases and J by 3 bases, with 14 bases between them. CDR3 length: 14 residues. CDR3 region: CASSGRRMDTEAFF. The CDR3 DNA follows: TGTGCCAGCAGCGGGAGGCGAATGGACACTGAAGCTTTCTTT.

This clone occurred once. The rearrangement uses TRBV18 and TRBJ1-1; unclear D gene. There are 14 residues in the CDR3. The V gene lost 2 bases and the J gene lost 2 bases, with 9 bases spanning the gap. CDR1 is KGHSH and CDR2 is LQKENI in the germline V gene. The CDR3 nucleotides read TGTGCCAGCTCACCAATAGGAGGAAACACTGAAGCTTTCTTT. Its protein product is CASSPIGGNTEAFF.